This T cell receptor beta chain emerged from a study of CD8 T cells in ankylosing spondylitis. Study outcomes and limitations: In ankylosing spondylitis blood, a motif of eight highly homologous TCR beta variants appeared characteristic.

Note on this clonotype: Its specificity is not known.

The germline CDR1 and CDR2 sequences are DFQATT and SNEGSKA (reference sequence). V was clipped by 3 bases and J by 7 bases, with 19 bases between them. The CDR3 has 15 amino acids. TCRdb used MiXCR to reprocess the 5' RACE reads, holding one entry per CDR3 protein. This table holds hundreds of thousands of distinct CDR3 sequences, over 9.5% found once. This sequence joins TRBV20-1 and TRBJ2-1, with D possibly being TRBD2 (6 bases). This receptor was identified in a male donor with ankylosing spondylitis. Source material: blood, either unsorted or a sorted T cell fraction (not recorded which). CDR3 residues: CSARDARARGNEQFF. Written as DNA, the CDR3 is TGCAGTGCTAGGGACGCGCGGGCCCGGGGGAATGAGCAGTTCTTC.